Below are 22 T cell receptor beta chains sequenced from a single sample in a study of blood T cell repertoires in COVID-19. Only in-frame clones appear in the TCRdb table, and some are missing; sequencing was by immunoSEQ multiplex PCR. The repertoire has more than 350,000 clones, roughly 86% of them found once; the top ten carry 10%. The source material was peripheral blood. These receptors were taken from a woman aged 25 to 39 with COVID-19, enrolled during active disease.

The chain carries TRBV14 and TRBJ2-1; D is uncertain. Germline V gene data show CDR1 as SGHDN and CDR2 as FVKESK. This CDR3 is 13 amino acids long. V was cut by 0 bases and J by 7 bases, with 7 bases left in between. The CDR3 DNA reads TGTGCCAGCAGCCAAGATCTCCGGAATGAGCAGTTCTTC. As protein: CASSQDLRNEQFF.

The chain joins TRBV5-1 to TRBJ2-2; D is perhaps TRBD2 (5 bases). The germline V and J ends were trimmed by 0 bases and 0 bases, with 6 bases remaining between them. The CDR3 contains 15 residues. From germline, CDR1 is SGHRS and CDR2 YFSETQ. DNA of the CDR3: TGCGCCAGCAGCTTGGAAGCGGCGAACACCGGGGAGCTGTTTTTT. Residues: CASSLEAANTGELFF.

The chain combines TRBV10-3 with TRBJ1-5; 8 nucleotides line up with TRBD1. The CDR3 is made up of 15 amino acids. Per germline, CDR1 ENHRY and CDR2 SYGVKD. Trimming took 5 bases from V and 4 from J; bases not matched to a gene: 7. Here the CDR3 DNA reads TGTGCCATCAGTCCTGGACAGGGAGGAAATCAGCCCCAGCATTTT. The encoded protein is CAISPGQGGNQPQHF.

In the case of this clone: Sequence at one end of the junction differs from germline and may be a read error. This chain links TRBV7-7 with TRBJ2-2; D perhaps matches TRBD1 (6 bases). The CDR3 sequence is 15 residues long. Germline V gene data show CDR1 as SSHAT and CDR2 as FNYEAQ (reference sequence). The CDR3 DNA sequence: TGTGCTAGCAGCTTGACAGGAGGTAGAATCGGGGAGCTGTTTTTT. It yields the protein CASSLTGGRIGELFF.

The rearrangement joins TRBV5-4 to TRBJ1-1; the D gene is possibly TRBD1 (6 bases). Trimming took 5 bases from V and 0 from J, leaving 14 bases between them. CDR1 SGHNT and CDR2 YYREEE come from the germline V gene (reference sequence). CDR3 length: 15 amino acids. This CDR3 is CASSYAGTMNTEAFF. DNA for the CDR3: TGTGCCAGCAGTTACGCCGGGACAATGAACACTGAAGCTTTCTTT.

The chain uses TRBV15 and TRBJ1-5, with D tentatively TRBD1 (6 bases). CDR3 length equals 18 residues. The V gene lost 1 base and the J gene lost 5 bases, with 21 bases spanning the gap. The germline V gene encodes CDR1 LNHNV and CDR2 YYDKDF (reference sequence). CDR3 in amino acids: CATSRGFATGSPYQPQHF. The DNA for the CDR3 is TGTGCCACCAGCAGAGGGTTCGCGACAGGTTCCCCGTATCAGCCCCAGCATTTT.

The genes are TRBV30 and TRBJ1-1; 9 positions agree with TRBD1. Germline V lookup: CDR1 GTSNPN, CDR2 SVGIG (reference sequence). With 5 bases clipped from V and 9 bases from J, the junction kept 13 bases outside the gene matches. The CDR3 is 14 residues long. For the CDR3, the DNA is TGTGCCTGGTCGATAGGACAGGGGTTTGTAAAAGCTTTCTTT. This gives the protein CAWSIGQGFVKAFF.

The chain links TRBV7-9 to TRBJ2-1, with 7 bases lining up with TRBD2. The length of the CDR3 is 16 residues. From germline, CDR1 is SEHNR and CDR2 FQNEAQ (reference sequence). Trimming took 1 base from V and 7 from J; bases not matched to a gene: 10. DNA of the CDR3: TGTGCCAGCAGCTTAGACCTTGCGGGAGTGGATAATGAGCAGTTCTTC. Translating gives CASSLDLAGVDNEQFF.

This clone was seen just once. The chain is built from TRBV4-1 and TRBJ2-7, with D tentatively TRBD2 (5 bases). Germline CDR1 and CDR2: MGHRA and YSYEKL. CDR3 size: 16 residues. The germline V and J ends were trimmed by 0 bases and 1 base, with 13 bases remaining between them. The CDR3 sequence is CASSQEGIASSYEQYF. For the CDR3, the DNA is TGCGCCAGCAGCCAAGAAGGGATAGCGTCTTCCTACGAGCAGTACTTC.

The CDR3 coding sequence is TGTGCCAGCAGTTACTCGCAGGACAGCTCTGGAAACACCATATATTTT. Translated: CASSYSQDSSGNTIYF. V usage is TRBV6-5 and J usage is TRBJ1-3; TRBD1 might be the D (6 bases). Between the trimmed V and J ends, which lost 0 bases and 0 bases, there was a span of 9 bases. CDR3 size: 16 residues. CDR1 and CDR2 (germline): MNHEY, SVGAGI.

Details on this clone: Other DNA sequences in the same sample also yield this CDR3. The rearrangement links TRBV7-2 to TRBJ1-5; possibly TRBD1 for D (5 bases). V gave up 0 bases and J gave up 2 bases, with 8 bases separating them. Germline lookup yields CDR1 SGHTA and CDR2 FQGNSA. The CDR3 consists of 15 residues. CDR3 nucleotides: TGTGCCAGCAGCTTAGCGGGGGGTGGCAATCAGCCCCAGCATTTT. It translates to CASSLAGGGNQPQHF.

This sequence joins TRBV4-2 and TRBJ2-7; D uncertain. Per the germline V gene, CDR1 is LGHNA and CDR2 is YNFKEQ. V was cut by 4 bases and J by 3 bases, with 16 bases left in between. The CDR3 is made up of 15 amino acids. Here the CDR3 reads CASSRYDSVLYEQYF. In nucleotides, the CDR3 is TGTGCCAGCAGCCGGTATGACTCGGTTCTCTACGAGCAGTACTTC.

This clone has just a few counts. V and J are TRBV11-2 and TRBJ1-1, with D unresolved. The CDR3 is 14 amino acids. From germline, CDR1 is SGHAT and CDR2 FQNNGV. With 4 bases removed from V and 3 bases from J, the gap between germline ends came to 12 bases. CDR3 bases: TGTGCCAGCAGCTCTCGGCCGGGAGACACTGAAGCTTTCTTT. Translation: CASSSRPGDTEAFF.

This clone was detected once. This chain joins TRBV6-5 and TRBJ1-6; D unclear. Looked up from germline, CDR1 is MNHEY and CDR2 is SVGAGI. The CDR3 has 15 amino acids. V was pared by 0 bases and J by 9 bases, with 12 bases between. The CDR3 region is CASSYSEGRGSPLHF. The CDR3 region has the DNA TGTGCCAGCAGTTACTCAGAGGGTCGGGGTTCACCCCTCCACTTT.

CDR3 in DNA: TGTGCCAGCAGTTTAGACACATCCGAGTCCTATAATTCACCCCTCCACTTT. This codes for CASSLDTSESYNSPLHF. This chain uses TRBV28 with TRBJ1-6; no clear D gene. With 2 bases removed from V and 1 base from J, the gap between germline ends came to 12 bases. The CDR3 runs 17 residues. The germline gives CDR1 MDHEN, CDR2 SYDVKM.

The chain couples TRBV11-2 to TRBJ2-1; 13 positions agree with TRBD2. CDR1 and CDR2 (germline): SGHAT, FQNNGV. Germline trimming cut 4 bases from V and 6 bases from J; bases unmatched to any gene: 12. The CDR3 consists of 18 residues. CDR3 in DNA: TGTGCCAGCAGCTACCGGGACAGGGGACTAGCGGGGATCAATGAGCAGTTCTTC. Residues: CASSYRDRGLAGINEQFF.

The chain uses TRBV7-9 and TRBJ1-5; 7 nucleotides line up with TRBD1. This CDR3 region has 15 residues. Germline values: CDR1 SEHNR, CDR2 FQNEAQ (reference sequence). With V trimmed by 1 base and J by 5 bases, 5 bases remained unmatched. The CDR3 here is CASSLGTGSYQPQHF. In DNA, the CDR3 is TGTGCCAGCAGCTTAGGGACAGGCTCTTATCAGCCCCAGCATTTT.

This chain links TRBV10-1 with TRBJ2-3, with TRBD2 matching 11 bases. CDR1 WNHNN and CDR2 SYGVQD come from the germline V gene (reference sequence). V gave up 5 bases and J gave up 5 bases; unmatched junction bases: 6. The CDR3 has 15 amino acids. CDR3 nucleotide sequence: TGCGCCAGCAGTCCAGTAGCGGGAGGGCGAGATACGCAGTATTTT. Amino acid sequence: CASSPVAGGRDTQYF.

This rearrangement joins TRBV28 to TRBJ1-6; D perhaps matches TRBD1 (5 bases). CDR1 MDHEN and CDR2 SYDVKM come from the germline V gene. V was cut by 3 bases and J by 10 bases, with 13 bases left in between. There are 14 residues in the CDR3. The CDR3 loop reads CASSFGGEGSPLHF. The CDR3, as DNA: TGTGCCAGCAGTTTTGGAGGGGAAGGATCACCCCTCCACTTT.

This clone was recorded once. The rearrangement joins TRBV5-6 to TRBJ2-7; 7 nucleotides align to TRBD1. The germline V gene encodes CDR1 SGHDT and CDR2 YYEEEE. V was pared by 1 base and J by 2 bases, with 3 bases of the junction left unmatched. CDR3 length: 14 residues. In DNA, the CDR3 is TGTGCCAGCAGCTTGACAGGGGAAACCTACGAGCAGTACTTC. Its translation is CASSLTGETYEQYF.

The chain recombines TRBV4-2 with TRBJ1-2; D is ambiguous. Trimming shortened V by 0 bases and J by 2 bases, and 7 bases separated the two germline ends. The V gene's germline CDR1 is LGHNA and CDR2 YNFKEQ. CDR3 length equals 14 residues. DNA for the CDR3: TGTGCCAGCAGCCAAGAGGCCTCGAACTATGGCTACACCTTC. Protein: CASSQEASNYGYTF.

Worth noting for this clone: Other DNA sequences in this sample translate to the same CDR3. V usage is TRBV5-1 and J usage is TRBJ2-7; 9 bases are a match to TRBD1. Per the germline V gene, CDR1 is SGHRS and CDR2 is YFSETQ. V shed 4 bases and J 4 bases; nucleotides not matched to a gene: 6. The CDR3 is 14 residues long. CDR3 in amino acids: CASSHPGQGYEQYF. CDR3 DNA: TGCGCCAGCAGCCACCCGGGACAGGGATACGAGCAGTACTTC.